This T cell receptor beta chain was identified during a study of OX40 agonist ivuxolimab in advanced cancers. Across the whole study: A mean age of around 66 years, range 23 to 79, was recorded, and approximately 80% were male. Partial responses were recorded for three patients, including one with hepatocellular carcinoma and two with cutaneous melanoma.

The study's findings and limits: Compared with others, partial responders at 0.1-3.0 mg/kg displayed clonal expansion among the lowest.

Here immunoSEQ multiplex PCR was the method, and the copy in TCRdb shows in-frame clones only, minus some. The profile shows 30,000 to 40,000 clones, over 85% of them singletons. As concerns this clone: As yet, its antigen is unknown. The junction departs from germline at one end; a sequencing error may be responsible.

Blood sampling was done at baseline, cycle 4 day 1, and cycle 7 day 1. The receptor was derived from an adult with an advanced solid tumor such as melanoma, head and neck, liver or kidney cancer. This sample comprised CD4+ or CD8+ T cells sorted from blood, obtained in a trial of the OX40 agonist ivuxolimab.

The CDR3 DNA reads TGTGCCAGCAGTACCCCCAAACTACTAGCGAATGACTGGATCTTC. As protein: CASSTPKLLANDWIF. The genes are TRBV2 and TRBJ2-1; 7 bases are shared with TRBD2. CDR1 and CDR2 from the germline V gene are SNHLY and FYNNEI. This CDR3 region has 15 residues.